This T cell receptor beta chain stems from a study of T cells in Graves' hyperthyroidism and ophthalmopathy. Regions amplified from RNA transcripts were the TCR beta CDR3 regions. HTBI primers were the set used in a first-round RT-PCR of the TCR CDR3. TCRdb re-derived calls from the multiplex PCR reads in MiXCR, one entry per CDR3 protein. The data contain about 270,000 distinct CDR3 sequences, around 22% of them singletons. V lost 0 bases to trimming and J lost 5 bases; unmatched junction nucleotides: 3. This CDR3 region has 16 residues. Germline values: CDR1 MGHRA, CDR2 YSYEKL. The sequenced material came from blood. The chain links TRBV4-1 to TRBJ1-5, with 11 positions matching TRBD1. The clonotype originates from a man younger than 45 with Graves' ophthalmopathy. The chain's CDR3 is CASSQEGQGADQPQHF. DNA of the CDR3: TGCGCCAGCAGCCAAGAAGGACAGGGGGCCGATCAGCCCCAGCATTTT.